This TCR beta chain was obtained from a study of blood T cell repertoires in COVID-19. CDR1 SEHNR and CDR2 FQNEAQ come from the germline V gene (reference sequence). The CDR3 has 16 residues. V dropped 3 bases and J dropped 5; count of bases not matched to a gene: 8. Using immunoSEQ multiplex PCR, the repertoire was profiled, and TCRdb retains in-frame clones only, with some absent. The profile covers some 150,000 clones, with about nine tenths appearing a single time and 3% to 4% taken by the ten largest. Sequencing was performed on peripheral blood. The chain has TRBV7-9 and TRBJ2-5; TRBD2 matches at 11 bases. The clonotype originates from a woman aged 55-75 years who had recovered from COVID-19. Here the CDR3 DNA reads TGTGCCAGCAGCTTTGACTTAGCGGGGGGGCCGGAGACCCAGTACTTC. As protein: CASSFDLAGGPETQYF.